This T cell receptor beta chain was sequenced in a study of blood T cell repertoires in COVID-19. At the level of the study: Acute-phase and convalescent COVID-19 samples originated in the United States, Italy and Spain.

The repertoire was sequenced with immunoSEQ multiplex PCR; TCRdb's copy has only in-frame clones and lacks some. The top ten hold 15% of the sample, which has approximately 140,000 clones, roughly 86% seen once. In this sample, this clone turned up a few times. The TCR comes from a human donor with acute or convalescent COVID-19. The donor label of this sample is uncertain. Sequencing used peripheral blood.

The CDR3 region has the DNA TGTGCCAGCAGTCCCAGGAACTCCTACGAGCAGTACTTC. Translated, it gives CASSPRNSYEQYF. V and J are TRBV2 and TRBJ2-7; no reliable D call. Germline V gene lookup returns CDR1 SNHLY and CDR2 FYNNEI. The V end was cut by 5 bases, the J end by 0 bases, with 8 bases between. This CDR3 is built from 13 residues.